These 10 T cell receptor beta chains were all obtained from the same sample, sequenced in a study of T-cell memory formation after mild COVID-19. TCRdb re-analysed the 5' RACE reads in MiXCR, keeping a single row per CDR3 protein. Here the sample spans around 390,000 distinct CDR3 sequences, approximately 15% being singletons. Sequenced sample: PBMCs or a T cell subset sorted from them (not recorded which). The source is a young man who had mild COVID-19 (a few samples of this study predate the infection). Cell type and time point are not known.

The table lists this clonotype with a few counts. The gene calls are TRBV6-5 and TRBJ2-2, with D hard to call. Between the trimmed V and J ends, which lost 7 bases and 6 bases, there was a span of 12 bases. Germline V CDR1 and CDR2: MNHEY, SVGAGI. The CDR3 loop spans 13 amino acids. The CDR3 nucleotides are TGTGCCAGCACCCAGCACCGGGCCGGGGAGCTGTTTTTT. Protein product: CASTQHRAGELFF.

This clonotype is a singleton in its sample. At one of its ends the junction is not consistent with the germline gene, which may arise from a read error. The chain employs TRBV2 and TRBJ1-2; D is uncertain. CDR3 size: 12 residues. The germline V gene encodes CDR1 SNHLY and CDR2 FYNNEI. The CDR3 bases are TGTGCCAGCGGTGAGAAAAACTATGGCTACACCTTC. Its translation: CASGEKNYGYTF. Supplemented by reference TRBV2 and TRBJ1-2, the full variable domain reads EPEVTQTPSHQVTQMGQEVILRCVPISNHLYFYWYRQILGQKVEFLVSFYNNEISEKSEIFDDQFSVERPDGSNFTLKIRSTKLEDSAMYFCASGEKNYGYTFGSGTRLTVV.

This clonotype was seen only a few times. CDR3 protein: CAWSRGGSYEQYF. The CDR3 DNA reads TGTGCCTGGAGTCGGGGGGGTTCCTACGAGCAGTACTTC. V usage is TRBV30 and J usage is TRBJ2-7, with TRBD2 matching 8 bases. This CDR3 region has 13 residues. V gave up 2 bases and J gave up 1 base; unmatched junction bases: 1. Per germline, CDR1 GTSNPN and CDR2 SVGIG (reference sequence).

V and J are TRBV7-9 and TRBJ1-1; 8 positions agree with TRBD1. There are 18 residues in the CDR3. The V gene's germline CDR1 is SEHNR and CDR2 FQNEAQ (reference sequence). Trimming cost V 5 bases and J 0 bases; bases outside gene matches: 14. The CDR3 DNA sequence: TGTGCCAGCAGCCCGAGGGGGCGGACAGGGACCATGAACACTGAAGCTTTCTTT. Its translation is CASSPRGRTGTMNTEAFF. Drawing the rest from reference TRBV7-9 and TRBJ1-1, the complete variable domain is DTGVSQNPRHKITKRGQNVTFRCDPISEHNRLYWYRQTLGQGPEFLTYFQNEAQLEKSRLLSDRFSAERPKGSFSTLEIQRTEQGDSAMYLCASSPRGRTGTMNTEAFFGQGTRLTVV.

V and J are TRBV7-2 and TRBJ2-1; TRBD1 agrees at 7 bases. Unmatched junction bases numbered 14, after V lost 5 bases and J lost 10 bases. Germline V CDR1 and CDR2: SGHTA, FQGNSA. CDR3 length equals 15 residues. The CDR3 loop is CASSPRGGLRGEQFF. DNA for the CDR3: TGTGCCAGCAGCCCCCGAGGGGGCCTACGGGGAGAGCAGTTCTTC.

The chain carries TRBV7-9 and TRBJ2-7, with D perhaps being TRBD1 or TRBD2 (5 bases each). The CDR3 extends over 14 amino acids. Trimming cost V 5 bases and J 6 bases, with 17 bases left between them. Looked up from germline, CDR1 is SEHNR and CDR2 is FQNEAQ (reference sequence). CDR3 DNA sequence: TGTGCCAGCAGCCCGGGGCCCACCTCAACCGAGCAGTACGTC. This gives the protein CASSPGPTSTEQYV.

The rearrangement joins TRBV15 to TRBJ2-5; unclear D gene. V was clipped by 5 bases and J by 1 base, with 11 bases between them. CDR1 and CDR2 from the germline V gene are LNHNV and YYDKDF (reference sequence). This CDR3 is built from 14 residues. CDR3 amino acids: CATSSDSPQETQYF. The CDR3 nucleotides read TGTGCCACCAGCTCTGACTCACCCCAAGAGACCCAGTACTTC.

The chain uses TRBV7-3 and TRBJ2-1; possible D gene TRBD2, 6 bases. The CDR3 consists of 14 residues. V lost 3 bases and J 6 bases, leaving 12 bases between the germline ends. Germline V lookup: CDR1 SGHTA, CDR2 FQGTGA. DNA for the CDR3: TGTGCCAGCAGCTTGCGGGACTGGGGCAATGAGCAGTTCTTC. Translated: CASSLRDWGNEQFF.

The V gene is TRBV28, the J gene TRBJ1-4, with 11 nucleotides matching TRBD1. V was clipped by 2 bases and J by 7 bases; unmatched bases: 9. The CDR3 runs 17 residues. CDR1 is MDHEN, CDR2 SYDVKM, per germline. CDR3 nucleotide sequence: TGTGCCAGCAGTTTAGATCTCTGGGGACAGGGGGGTGAAAAACTGTTTTTT. The encoded protein is CASSLDLWGQGGEKLFF.

This clonotype was observed a handful of times. The chain combines TRBV29-1 with TRBJ1-5, with 7 nucleotides matching TRBD1. Germline V lookup: CDR1 SQVTM, CDR2 ANQGSEA. This CDR3 comprises 15 residues. V gave up 6 bases and J gave up 2 bases; unmatched junction bases: 10. The CDR3 coding sequence is TGCAGCGTCGCCCTAGGGGGCAGCGGCAATCAGCCCCAGCATTTT. It codes for CSVALGGSGNQPQHF. Using reference TRBV29-1 and TRBJ1-5 for the parts outside the CDR3, the full variable domain is SAVISQKPSRDICQRGTSLTIQCQVDSQVTMMFWYRQQPGQSLTLIATANQGSEATYESGFVIDKFPISRPNLTFSTLTVSNMSPEDSSIYLCSVALGGSGNQPQHFGDGTRLSIL.